This T cell receptor (beta chain) came from a study of shared clonotypes between healthy human individuals. The protocol was immunoSEQ multiplex PCR, while the TCRdb copy is restricted to in-frame clones and leaves out a portion. The sample yields about 530,000 clones, 90% to 97% seen once. Germline V CDR1 and CDR2: LNHDA, SQIVND (reference sequence). The CDR3 contains 14 residues. V was cut by 1 base and J by 0 bases, with 6 bases left in between. Donors included only healthy HIV-negative adults lacking recent acute infections or vaccinations. Sequences were obtained from naive CD4+ T cells sorted from blood. Documented subset: CD45RA+ positively selected. This clonotype originated in a woman in her 30s in good health. The chain has TRBV19 and TRBJ1-1; no clear D gene. The CDR3 protein is CASSIVRMNTEAFF. CDR3 coding DNA: TGTGCCAGTAGTATAGTTAGGATGAACACTGAAGCTTTCTTT.